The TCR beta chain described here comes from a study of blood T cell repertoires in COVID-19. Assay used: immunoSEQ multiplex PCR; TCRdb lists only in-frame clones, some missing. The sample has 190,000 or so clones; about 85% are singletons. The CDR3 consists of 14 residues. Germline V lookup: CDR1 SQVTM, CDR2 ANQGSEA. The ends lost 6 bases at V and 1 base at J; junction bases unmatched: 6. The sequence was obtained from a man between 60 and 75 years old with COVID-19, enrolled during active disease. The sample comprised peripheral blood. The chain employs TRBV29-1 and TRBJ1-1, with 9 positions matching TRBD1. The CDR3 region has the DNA TGCAGCGTCGACATGGGACAGGGGAACACTGAAGCTTTCTTT. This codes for CSVDMGQGNTEAFF.